These 11 T cell receptor beta chains were sequenced from one sample in a study of blood T cells in healthy people across ages. The authors ran a second PCR of about 7 to 11 cycles using a sample-barcoded 5' primer and a J-beta primer mix. Each CDR3 protein gets one entry after TCRdb re-called the 5' RACE reads with MiXCR. Of 1.5 million to 2 million distinct CDR3 sequences listed, roughly two fifths were seen once; the top ten hold roughly 24%. The source material was blood. These receptors were obtained from a human donor in good health.

The chain couples TRBV4-2 to TRBJ2-1; D possibly matches TRBD1 or TRBD2 (5 bases each). From germline, CDR1 is LGHNA and CDR2 YNFKEQ. CDR3 length equals 15 residues. Deletions cut 0 bases from V and 12 bases from J, with 18 bases between. This CDR3 is CASSQDSVYGGTQFF. CDR3 nucleotide sequence: TGTGCCAGCAGCCAAGATTCGGTCTATGGGGGTACGCAGTTCTTC.

For this clonotype: At one end, the junction sequence differs from germline, possibly due to a read error. This chain links TRBV6-5 with TRBJ2-5, with no clear D. The end of the DNA is better explained by TRBJ2-7, so the J call may be wrong. The CDR3 runs to 14 residues. The V gene's germline CDR1 is MNHEY and CDR2 SVGAGI. CDR3 nucleotides: TGTGCCTGCAGTTACTCGATAGGCGCCATCGAGCAGTACTTC. Translation: CACSYSIGAIEQYF.

The rearrangement links TRBV4-1 to TRBJ1-6; TRBD1 matches at 7 bases. Unmatched junction bases numbered 8, after V lost 2 bases and J lost 10 bases. CDR1 is MGHRA, CDR2 YSYEKL, per germline. This CDR3 has 15 amino acids. The CDR3 reads CASSQIQGIPSPLHF. CDR3 coding DNA: TGCGCCAGCAGCCAAATACAGGGGATCCCGTCACCCCTCCACTTT.

The chain joins TRBV2 to TRBJ1-2, with TRBD1 matching over 7 bases. Trimming took 4 bases from V and 10 from J; bases not matched to a gene: 12. The germline gives CDR1 SNHLY, CDR2 FYNNEI. This CDR3 has 14 residues. DNA for the CDR3: TGTGCCAGCAGTGGAACAGGGGTGATTCATGACTACACCTTC. Its protein is CASSGTGVIHDYTF.

The chain couples TRBV6-2 or TRBV6-3 to TRBJ2-7; possibly TRBD2 for D (5 bases). Between the trimmed V and J ends, which lost 5 bases and 1 base, there was a span of 15 bases. Germline-derived CDR1 and CDR2 are MNHEY and SVGEGT. This CDR3 spans 15 amino acids. The CDR3 protein is CASSDRGQLSYEQYF. The CDR3 DNA reads as TGTGCCAGCAGTGATCGAGGGCAACTTTCCTACGAGCAGTACTTC.

The gene calls are TRBV19 and TRBJ2-6, with no clear D. The CDR3 contains 17 residues. Germline V lookup: CDR1 LNHDA, CDR2 SQIVND (reference sequence). Trimming shortened V by 5 bases and J by 0 bases, and 14 bases separated the two germline ends. The CDR3 DNA is TGTGCCAGTAGTTTCACACTGATATACTCTGGGGCCAACGTCCTGACTTTC. Amino acids: CASSFTLIYSGANVLTF.

CDR3 nucleotides: TGTGCCAGCAGTCTTGGCCTTGGGACAGGGGCCGGCGAGCAGTACTTC. This gives the protein CASSLGLGTGAGEQYF. The genes are TRBV3-1 and TRBJ2-7, with 10 positions matching TRBD1. The V gene's germline CDR1 is LGHDT and CDR2 YNNKEL (reference sequence). The trim removed 6 bases at V and 6 bases at J, leaving 14 bases unmatched. The CDR3 extends over 16 amino acids.

In this sample, this clonotype turned up a few times. The chain employs TRBV6-5 and TRBJ2-7; tentative D call: TRBD1 (6 bases). The CDR3 is 13 amino acids. Germline V gives CDR1 MNHEY, CDR2 SVGAGI. V was pared by 7 bases and J by 5 bases, with 15 bases between. This CDR3 reads CASTIDRQDEQYF. The CDR3 DNA reads as TGTGCCAGCACCATCGACAGGCAGGACGAGCAGTACTTC.

In its sample, this clonotype was seen a few times. The J gene is TRBJ2-3, the V gene TRBV12-3 or TRBV12-4, with unresolved D. The V gene lost 3 bases and the J gene lost 0 bases, with 7 bases spanning the gap. This CDR3 region has 14 residues. CDR3 sequence (DNA): TGTGCCAGCAGTTTTGCCCTCAGCACAGATACGCAGTATTTT. Translating it yields CASSFALSTDTQYF.

This sequence joins TRBV4-3 and TRBJ2-7; D might be TRBD1 or TRBD2, each matching 5 bases. The J call could be wrong; TRBJ2-5 is a better fit for the DNA end. Per the germline V gene, CDR1 is LGHNA and CDR2 is YSLEER. This CDR3 has 15 residues. The CDR3 DNA is TGCGCCAGCAGCCAAGAAGCAATGGGGGAGGAGACCCAGTACTTC. This sequence encodes CASSQEAMGEETQYF.

The rearrangement links TRBV7-9 to TRBJ2-4, with no clear D. The assigned J gene may be wrong: the sequence end matches TRBJ2-7 better. Germline CDR1 SEHNR, CDR2 FQNEAQ (reference sequence). CDR3 length equals 14 residues. The CDR3 protein is CASSLSVVPYEQYF. CDR3 sequence (DNA): TGTGCCAGCAGCTTATCGGTAGTCCCCTACGAGCAGTACTTC.